One and the same sample provided the 26 T cell receptor beta chains below, sequenced in a study of blood T cell repertoires in COVID-19. Profiling relied on immunoSEQ multiplex PCR, and the TCRdb table lists in-frame clones only, not all of them. The sample holds 15,000 to 20,000 clones; around 81% are singletons and the top ten take approximately 13%. What was sequenced was peripheral blood. The receptors here all came from a man aged 35 to 55 with active or convalescent COVID-19.

The chain has TRBV19 and TRBJ2-7, with D possibly TRBD1 on 9 matching bases. Germline lookup yields CDR1 LNHDA and CDR2 SQIVND (reference sequence). V lost 7 bases and J 6 bases, leaving 16 bases between the germline ends. The CDR3 spans 13 residues. Here the CDR3 reads CASNSGDRVEQYF. DNA for the CDR3: TGTGCCAGTAATAGCGGGGACAGGGTCGAGCAGTACTTC.

The chain uses TRBV29-1 and TRBJ1-1; 11 bases match TRBD1. The CDR3 covers 13 residues. The germline gives CDR1 SQVTM, CDR2 ANQGSEA. With V trimmed by 7 bases and J by 5 bases, 6 bases remained unmatched. The CDR3, as DNA: TGCAGCGCCCCCGGGACAGGGGGAACTGAAGCTTTCTTT. Translation gives CSAPGTGGTEAFF.

The chain combines TRBV19 with TRBJ2-1; possibly TRBD1 for D (5 bases). Trimming stripped 4 bases from V and 0 bases from J, with 22 bases between. Germline CDR1 and CDR2: LNHDA and SQIVND (reference sequence). The CDR3 contains 19 residues. CDR3 nucleotides: TGTGCCAGTAGTAGCCCCCAGACAGCCTTCGAATACTCCTACAATGAGCAGTTCTTC. Its translation: CASSSPQTAFEYSYNEQFF.

This sequence joins TRBV6-2 or TRBV6-3 and TRBJ2-7; TRBD1 agrees at 7 bases. Germline assignment: CDR1 MNHEY and CDR2 SVGEGT. The CDR3 is 14 residues long. V lost 6 bases to trimming and J lost 2 bases; unmatched junction nucleotides: 7. For the CDR3, the DNA is TGTGCCAGCAGCCCCGGGACAGAAGCCTACGAGCAGTACTTC. It specifies CASSPGTEAYEQYF.

J is TRBJ1-2 and V is TRBV10-2; 7 nucleotides agree with TRBD1. The CDR3 runs to 12 residues. CDR1 and CDR2 (germline): WSHSY, SAAADI. The V segment lost 8 bases and the J segment 6 bases; nucleotides outside the gene matches: 6. The CDR3 here is CASGGQSHGYTF. The CDR3 DNA follows: TGCGCCAGCGGGGGACAGTCCCATGGCTACACCTTC.

The chain joins TRBV18 to TRBJ2-5; 8 bases align to TRBD2. J was trimmed by 1 base and V by 3 bases; bases with no gene match: 7. Germline loops: CDR1 KGHSH, CDR2 LQKENI. The CDR3 has 16 amino acids. CDR3 loop: CASSPRRGEIQETQYF. The CDR3 DNA sequence: TGTGCCAGCTCACCGAGGCGGGGGGAGATCCAAGAGACCCAGTACTTC.

The chain has TRBV11-2 and TRBJ2-6, with 8 bases fitting TRBD1. V dropped 4 bases and J dropped 0; count of bases not matched to a gene: 8. CDR1 is SGHAT and CDR2 is FQNNGV in the germline V gene. This CDR3 spans 18 amino acids. CDR3: CASSYWGQDISGANVLTF. CDR3 DNA sequence: TGTGCCAGCAGCTACTGGGGACAGGACATCTCTGGGGCCAACGTCCTGACTTTC.

Turning to this clone: The junction does not match germline at one end; this may be a read error. The chain links TRBV30 to TRBJ2-5; possible D gene TRBD2, 6 bases. Per germline, CDR1 GTSNPN and CDR2 SVGIG (reference sequence). The length of the CDR3 is 12 residues. CDR3 sequence reads: CARREQAETQYF. The CDR3 bases are TGTGCCCGGAGGGAACAGGCTGAGACCCAGTACTTC.

This clone came up a few times. The rearrangement uses TRBV12-5 and TRBJ1-2, with D possibly matching TRBD1 (5 bases). The CDR3 spans 12 residues. Trimming took 8 bases from V and 4 from J, leaving 11 bases between them. Looked up from germline, CDR1 is LGHNT and CDR2 is FRNRAP. The CDR3 sequence is CASSGGSYGYTF. CDR3 bases: TGTGCTAGTTCTGGGGGGAGCTATGGCTACACCTTC.

V is TRBV30 and J is TRBJ1-1; the D gene is possibly TRBD1 (6 bases). Germline-derived CDR1 and CDR2 are GTSNPN and SVGIG (reference sequence). The CDR3 totals 17 residues. The germline V and J ends were trimmed by 0 bases and 5 bases, with 22 bases remaining between them. The CDR3 here is CAWSVQSIRTERTEAFF. CDR3 nucleotide sequence: TGTGCCTGGAGTGTGCAATCTATCCGGACAGAGCGGACTGAAGCTTTCTTT.

This rearrangement joins TRBV30 to TRBJ2-3, with a tentative D call TRBD2 (5 bases). The germline V and J ends were trimmed by 7 bases and 6 bases, with 11 bases remaining between them. The CDR3 consists of 11 residues. The germline V gene has CDR1 GTSNPN and CDR2 SVGIG (reference sequence). In DNA form, the CDR3 reads TGTGCCTTAGCGAGTTCGGATACGCAGTATTTT. Translation: CALASSDTQYF. The whole variable domain, filled in from reference TRBV30 and TRBJ2-3, reads SQTIHQWPATLVQPVGSPLSLECTVEGTSNPNLYWYRQAAGRGLQLLFYSVGIGQISSEVPQNLSASRPQDRQFILSSKKLLLSDSGFYLCALASSDTQYFGPGTRLTVL.

This clone was counted a few times. This chain joins TRBV3-1 (or the pseudogene TRBV3-2) and TRBJ1-2; maybe TRBD1 (5 bases). Germline V lookup: CDR1 LGHDT, CDR2 YNNKEL (reference sequence). CDR3 length: 16 amino acids. V was clipped by 3 bases and J by 1 base, with 15 bases between them. The CDR3 spells CASSHVRAGDNYGYTF. Written as DNA, the CDR3 is TGTGCCAGCAGCCACGTCAGGGCAGGAGATAACTATGGCTACACCTTC.

The J gene is TRBJ2-3, the V gene TRBV5-1, with TRBD1 matching 12 bases. This CDR3 has 16 residues. Germline loops: CDR1 SGHRS, CDR2 YFSETQ. Germline trimming cut 3 bases from V and 4 bases from J; bases unmatched to any gene: 6. The CDR3 bases are TGCGCCAGCAGCTCGTACCGGGACAGGGGGCCAGATACGCAGTATTTT. Amino acids: CASSSYRDRGPDTQYF.

The rearrangement links TRBV18 to TRBJ2-2, with TRBD1 matching over 11 bases. V dropped 0 bases and J dropped 5; count of bases not matched to a gene: 11. The CDR3 is 19 residues long. The germline V gene encodes CDR1 KGHSH and CDR2 LQKENI. CDR3: CASSPPPAPGQGVTGELFF. In nucleotides, the CDR3 is TGTGCCAGCTCACCACCTCCGGCTCCGGGACAGGGGGTTACCGGGGAGCTGTTTTTT.

This clone qualifies as medium-sized (0.01 to 0.1%). The V call is TRBV15, the J call TRBJ2-7; the D is unclear. With 1 base removed from V and 0 bases from J, the gap between germline ends came to 4 bases. This CDR3 is 13 amino acids long. Per germline, CDR1 LNHNV and CDR2 YYDKDF (reference sequence). CDR3 region: CATSRGVSYEQYF. The CDR3 nucleotides are TGTGCCACCAGCAGAGGAGTCTCCTACGAGCAGTACTTC.

The chain employs TRBV27 and TRBJ2-3; 7 bases align to TRBD2. Germline V CDR1 and CDR2: MNHEY, SMNVEV (reference sequence). Trimming removed 8 bases from V and 0 bases from J; junction bases left unmatched: 5. The CDR3 runs to 14 residues. CDR3 sequence: CASGASGSTDTQYF. Here the CDR3 DNA reads TGTGCCAGCGGAGCTAGCGGAAGCACAGATACGCAGTATTTT.

This clone was recorded once. V and J are TRBV6-5 and TRBJ2-1, with 7 bases lining up with TRBD2. Per the germline V gene, CDR1 is MNHEY and CDR2 is SVGAGI. This CDR3 has 15 residues. V lost 0 bases, J lost 7 bases, and 6 bases stayed unmatched. The CDR3 nucleotides read TGTGCCAGCAGTTACTCGATGGGACTAAGGAATGAGCAGTTCTTC. This translates into CASSYSMGLRNEQFF.

The chain is built from TRBV10-2 and TRBJ2-3, with 7 positions matching TRBD1. Germline V lookup: CDR1 WSHSY, CDR2 SAAADI. The J segment lost 4 bases and the V segment lost 3 bases, leaving 13 bases of the junction unmatched. This CDR3 contains 17 residues. CDR3 sequence reads: CASSDKGAKSTADTQYF. The CDR3 nucleotides read TGCGCCAGCAGTGATAAGGGGGCGAAGTCCACGGCAGATACGCAGTATTTT.

The chain recombines TRBV6-4 with TRBJ2-1; 9 nucleotides align to TRBD2. Looked up from germline, CDR1 is MRHNA and CDR2 is SNTAGT. The CDR3 contains 19 residues. V gave up 0 bases and J gave up 9 bases; unmatched junction bases: 18. This chain's CDR3 is CASSDSIGRTSGLFFEQFF. Here the CDR3 DNA reads TGTGCCAGCAGTGACTCGATAGGTCGTACTAGCGGGCTTTTTTTTGAGCAGTTCTTC.

The gene calls are TRBV28 and TRBJ2-2; D is unclear. The CDR3 has 14 residues. CDR1 MDHEN and CDR2 SYDVKM come from the germline V gene. V was trimmed by 6 bases and J by 4 bases, leaving 12 bases between them. CDR3 in DNA: TGTGCCAGCAGCTCACCAAGGAGCACCGGGGAGCTGTTTTTT. Translation: CASSSPRSTGELFF.

In this sample, this clone turned up a few times. CDR3 loop: CASSAGQDLGVGKKAFF. The CDR3 DNA sequence: TGTGCCAGCAGCGCCGGACAGGACTTGGGAGTAGGTAAAAAAGCTTTCTTT. The genes are TRBV6-2 or TRBV6-3 and TRBJ1-1; 7 bases are a match to TRBD1. V lost 6 bases and J lost 9; bases outside the gene matches: 22. Per the germline V gene, CDR1 is MNHEY and CDR2 is SVGEGT. This CDR3 has 17 residues.

This chain uses TRBV7-3 with TRBJ2-5, with a tentative D call TRBD2 (5 bases). Germline V gene lookup returns CDR1 SGHTA and CDR2 FQGTGA. CDR3 length: 13 amino acids. V lost 5 bases and J 5 bases, leaving 12 bases between the germline ends. CDR3 protein: CASSKSGGETQYF. The CDR3 region has the DNA TGTGCCAGCAGCAAAAGCGGTGGGGAGACCCAGTACTTC.

This clone occurred a few times. The rearrangement uses TRBV11-3 and TRBJ2-3, with D maybe TRBD1 (5 bases). The germline V and J ends were trimmed by 8 bases and 0 bases, with 12 bases remaining between them. This CDR3 is built from 14 residues. Germline V gives CDR1 SGHNT, CDR2 YENEEA. Here the CDR3 reads CASPGPCSTDTQYF. CDR3 coding DNA: TGTGCCAGCCCAGGGCCCTGCAGCACAGATACGCAGTATTTT.

The chain has TRBV13 and TRBJ1-4; D is undetermined. Germline-derived CDR1 and CDR2 are PRHDT and FYEKMQ (reference sequence). The CDR3 extends over 15 amino acids. Between the trimmed V and J ends, which lost 5 bases and 3 bases, there was a span of 13 bases. The CDR3 is CASSGGGAANEKLFF. For the CDR3, the DNA is TGTGCCAGCAGCGGCGGCGGCGCGGCTAATGAAAAACTGTTTTTT.

The rearrangement uses TRBV19 and TRBJ2-3; 9 nucleotides align to TRBD2. CDR1 is LNHDA, CDR2 SQIVND, per germline (reference sequence). The ends lost 7 bases at V and 0 bases at J; junction bases unmatched: 2. The CDR3 is 14 amino acids. CDR3 residues: CASKTSGSTDTQYF. The CDR3 DNA reads as TGTGCCAGTAAGACTAGCGGTAGCACAGATACGCAGTATTTT. Filled out from reference TRBV19 and TRBJ2-3, the complete variable domain reads DGGITQSPKYLFRKEGQNVTLSCEQNLNHDAMYWYRQDPGQGLRLIYYSQIVNDFQKGDIAEGYSVSREKKESFPLTVTSAQKNPTAFYLCASKTSGSTDTQYFGPGTRLTVL.

In its sample, this clone was seen once. The J gene is TRBJ2-5, the V gene TRBV29-1; tentative D call: TRBD1 (6 bases). Germline V CDR1 and CDR2: SQVTM, ANQGSEA. The length of the CDR3 is 14 residues. V was trimmed by 3 bases and J by 5 bases, leaving 16 bases between them. This CDR3 reads CSVEFRDTQETQYF. The CDR3 nucleotides read TGCAGCGTTGAGTTCCGGGACACGCAGGAGACCCAGTACTTC.